This entry lists 10 T cell receptor beta chains sequenced from one sample in a study of T-cell reconstitution after alpha-beta-depleted transplantation in children. It was with unique molecular identifiers that the TCRbeta library was prepared. Via MiXCR, TCRdb re-called the PCR reads, giving one row per CDR3 protein. Of around 410,000 distinct CDR3 sequences listed, 11% are singletons. The sequencing used PBMCs from the stem cell graft donor, collected from the stem cell graft. These receptors all come from a human donor who donated a stem cell graft to a child with acute myeloid leukemia.

This clonotype has at least ten counts. The V call is TRBV20-1, the J call TRBJ2-5; TRBD1 matches at 7 bases. J was trimmed by 5 bases and V by 6 bases; bases with no gene match: 3. Looked up from germline, CDR1 is DFQATT and CDR2 is SNEGSKA (reference sequence). This CDR3 is built from 11 residues. CDR3 amino acids: CSANRGETQYF. For the CDR3, the DNA is TGCAGTGCCAACAGGGGCGAGACCCAGTACTTC.

In regard to this clonotype: One end of the junction is discordant with germline, which a read error may explain. The rearrangement links TRBV7-7 to TRBJ2-5; 8 nucleotides align to TRBD2. The CDR3 runs 18 residues. Germline-derived CDR1 and CDR2 are SSHAT and FNYEAQ (reference sequence). The CDR3 region is CASSLAGGAGGLRETQYF. The CDR3 region has the DNA TGTGCTAGCAGCTTAGCAGGAGGGGCGGGAGGCCTCCGGGAGACCCAGTACTTC.

This clonotype was detected only a few times. The rearrangement joins TRBV6-1 to TRBJ1-4; D is possibly TRBD1 (5 bases). Trimming pared 2 bases from V and 7 bases from J, leaving 14 bases between. CDR1 and CDR2 (germline): MNHNS, SASEGT. The CDR3 totals 15 residues. The CDR3 DNA sequence: TGTGCCAGCAGTGAAATGGCTTGGGGGAGTGAAAAACTGTTTTTT. The encoded protein is CASSEMAWGSEKLFF.

This clonotype was counted between two and nine times. V gene TRBV29-1 combines with J gene TRBJ2-1; 10 bases fit TRBD2. Germline CDR1 SQVTM, CDR2 ANQGSEA. Trimming took 3 bases from V and 0 from J; bases not matched to a gene: 5. This CDR3 is built from 16 residues. In nucleotides, the CDR3 is TGCAGCGTTGATGGGCCTAGCGGGGGCTCCTACAATGAGCAGTTCTTC. This encodes CSVDGPSGGSYNEQFF.

This clonotype appeared many times. The gene calls are TRBV18 and TRBJ2-3, with TRBD1 as a possible D gene (5 bases). Deletions cut 4 bases from V and 2 bases from J, with 10 bases between. Germline lookup yields CDR1 KGHSH and CDR2 LQKENI. CDR3 length: 14 amino acids. The CDR3 DNA reads TGTGCCAGCTCACGACAGCCCCACACAGATACGCAGTATTTT. Its translation: CASSRQPHTDTQYF.

The chain combines TRBV10-3 with TRBJ2-1; TRBD2 matches 14 bases. Per the germline V gene, CDR1 is ENHRY and CDR2 is SYGVKD. The length of the CDR3 is 16 residues. J was trimmed by 8 bases and V by 2 bases; bases with no gene match: 5. The CDR3 region is CAISEGTSGSRYEQFF. DNA for the CDR3: TGTGCCATCAGTGAGGGGACTAGCGGGAGTAGGTATGAGCAGTTCTTC.

The chain links TRBV5-1 to TRBJ2-1, with a tentative D call TRBD1 (6 bases). This CDR3 spans 16 amino acids. The V gene's germline CDR1 is SGHRS and CDR2 YFSETQ. The V gene lost 0 bases and the J gene lost 3 bases, with 13 bases spanning the gap. In nucleotides, the CDR3 is TGCGCCAGCAGCTTGGCCGGGACAAGATACTACAATGAGCAGTTCTTC. Its translation is CASSLAGTRYYNEQFF.

This clonotype was counted only a few times. V and J are TRBV6-1 and TRBJ2-7; 9 bases match TRBD1. The trim removed 6 bases at V and 5 bases at J, leaving 5 bases unmatched. Germline CDR1 and CDR2: MNHNS and SASEGT. The CDR3 is 13 residues long. As DNA, the CDR3 is TGTGCCAGCAGACCTAGGACAGGGGACGAGCAGTACTTC. It is translated as CASRPRTGDEQYF.

The gene calls are TRBV20-1 and TRBJ2-5; D remains ambiguous. In germline, CDR1 is DFQATT, CDR2 SNEGSKA (reference sequence). CDR3 size: 13 residues. The germline V and J ends were trimmed by 0 bases and 5 bases, with 10 bases remaining between them. The CDR3 coding sequence is TGCAGTGCTAGAGATCAAGGCCATGAGACCCAGTACTTC. It codes for CSARDQGHETQYF.

This clonotype was detected only a few times. Here the CDR3 DNA reads TGTGCCAGCAGTTTTCCCCACGGAGAGCAGTACGTC. Translated: CASSFPHGEQYV. The V gene is TRBV12-3 or TRBV12-4, the J gene TRBJ2-7, with unresolved D. V was clipped by 3 bases and J by 7 bases, with 10 bases between them. CDR3 size: 12 residues.